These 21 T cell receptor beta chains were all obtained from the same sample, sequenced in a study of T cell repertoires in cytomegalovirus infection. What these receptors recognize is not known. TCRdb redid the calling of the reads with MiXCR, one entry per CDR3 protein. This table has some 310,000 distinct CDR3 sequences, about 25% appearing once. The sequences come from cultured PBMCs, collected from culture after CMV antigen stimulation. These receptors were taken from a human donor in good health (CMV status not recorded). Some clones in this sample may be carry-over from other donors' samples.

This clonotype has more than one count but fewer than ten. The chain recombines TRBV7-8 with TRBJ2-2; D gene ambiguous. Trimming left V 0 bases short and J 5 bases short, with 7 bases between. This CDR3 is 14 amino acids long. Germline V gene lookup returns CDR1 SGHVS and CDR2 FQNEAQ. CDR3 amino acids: CASSLALTTGELFF. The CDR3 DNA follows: TGTGCCAGCAGCTTAGCTTTGACAACCGGGGAGCTGTTTTTT.

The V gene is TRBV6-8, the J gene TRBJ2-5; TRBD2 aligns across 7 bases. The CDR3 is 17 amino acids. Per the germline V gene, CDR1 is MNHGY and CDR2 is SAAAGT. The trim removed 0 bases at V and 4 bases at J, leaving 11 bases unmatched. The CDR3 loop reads CASSYSIGGEAGETQYF. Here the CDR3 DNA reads TGTGCCAGCAGTTACTCGATTGGGGGGGAGGCGGGAGAGACCCAGTACTTC.

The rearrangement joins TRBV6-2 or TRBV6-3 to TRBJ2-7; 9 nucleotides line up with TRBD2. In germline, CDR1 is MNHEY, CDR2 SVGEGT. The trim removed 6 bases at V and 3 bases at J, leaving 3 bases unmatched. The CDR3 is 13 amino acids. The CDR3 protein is CASRDSGSYEQYV. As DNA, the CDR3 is TGTGCCAGCAGGGATAGCGGGAGCTACGAGCAGTACGTC.

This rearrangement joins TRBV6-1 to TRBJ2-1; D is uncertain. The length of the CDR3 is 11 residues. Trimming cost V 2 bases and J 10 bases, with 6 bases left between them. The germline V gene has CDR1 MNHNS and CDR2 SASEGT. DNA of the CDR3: TGTGCCAGCAGTGAAATGGGGGAGCAGTTCTTC. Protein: CASSEMGEQFF.

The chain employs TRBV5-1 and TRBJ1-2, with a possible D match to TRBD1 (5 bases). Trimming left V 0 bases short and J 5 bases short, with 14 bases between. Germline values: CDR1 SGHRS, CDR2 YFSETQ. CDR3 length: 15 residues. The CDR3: CASSLVRGTGYGYTF. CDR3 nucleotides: TGCGCCAGCAGCTTGGTTCGGGGGACGGGTTATGGCTACACCTTC.

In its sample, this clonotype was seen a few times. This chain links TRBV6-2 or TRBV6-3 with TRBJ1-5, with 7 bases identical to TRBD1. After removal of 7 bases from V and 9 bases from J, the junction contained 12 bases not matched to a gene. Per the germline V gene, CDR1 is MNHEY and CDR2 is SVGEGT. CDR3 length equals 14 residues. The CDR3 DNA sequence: TGTGCCAGCAAAAGGGACAGCGACCTAGGGCCCCAGCATTTT. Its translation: CASKRDSDLGPQHF.

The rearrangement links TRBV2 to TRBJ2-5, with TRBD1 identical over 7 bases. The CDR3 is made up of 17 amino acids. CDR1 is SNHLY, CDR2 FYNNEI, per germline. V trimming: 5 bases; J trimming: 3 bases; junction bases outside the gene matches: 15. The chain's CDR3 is CASSSMTTGAPKETQYF. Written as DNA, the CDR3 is TGTGCCAGCAGTTCAATGACCACAGGGGCCCCAAAAGAGACCCAGTACTTC.

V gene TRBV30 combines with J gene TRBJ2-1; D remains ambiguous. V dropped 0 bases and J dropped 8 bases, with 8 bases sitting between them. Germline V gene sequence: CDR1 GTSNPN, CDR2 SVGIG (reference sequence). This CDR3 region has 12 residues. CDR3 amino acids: CAWSVGLHEQFF. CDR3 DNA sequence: TGTGCCTGGAGTGTAGGGCTCCATGAGCAGTTCTTC.

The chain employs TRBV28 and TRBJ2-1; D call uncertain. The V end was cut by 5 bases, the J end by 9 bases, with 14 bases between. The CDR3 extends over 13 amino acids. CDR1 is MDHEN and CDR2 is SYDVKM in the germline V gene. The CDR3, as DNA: TGTGCCAGCAGTGACTCCGTTCCTGGTGAGCAGTTCTTC. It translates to CASSDSVPGEQFF.

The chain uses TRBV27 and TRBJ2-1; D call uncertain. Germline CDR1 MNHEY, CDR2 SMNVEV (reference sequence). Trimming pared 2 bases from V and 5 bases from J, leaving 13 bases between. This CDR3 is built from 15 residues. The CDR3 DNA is TGTGCCAGCAGTTTAGGGCCGGTCGAAAACAATGAGCAGTTCTTC. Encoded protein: CASSLGPVENNEQFF.

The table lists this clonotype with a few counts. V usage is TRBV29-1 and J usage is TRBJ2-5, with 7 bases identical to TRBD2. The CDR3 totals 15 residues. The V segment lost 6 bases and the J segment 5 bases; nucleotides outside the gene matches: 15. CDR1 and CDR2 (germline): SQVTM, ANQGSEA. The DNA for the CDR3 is TGCAGCGTGGAAAAGGCGTACGGGGGAGGGGAGACCCAGTACTTC. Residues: CSVEKAYGGGETQYF.

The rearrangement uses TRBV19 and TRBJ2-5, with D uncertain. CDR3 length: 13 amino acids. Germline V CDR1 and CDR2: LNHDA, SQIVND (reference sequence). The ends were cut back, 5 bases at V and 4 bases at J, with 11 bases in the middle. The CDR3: CASSRSIRETQYF. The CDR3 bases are TGTGCCAGTAGTCGTTCGATCCGAGAGACCCAGTACTTC.

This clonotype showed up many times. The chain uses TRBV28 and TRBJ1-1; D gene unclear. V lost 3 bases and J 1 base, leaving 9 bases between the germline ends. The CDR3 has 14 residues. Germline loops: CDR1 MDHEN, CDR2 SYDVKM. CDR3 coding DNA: TGTGCCAGCAGTTTCTTAAACCCGAACACTGAAGCTTTCTTT. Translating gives CASSFLNPNTEAFF.

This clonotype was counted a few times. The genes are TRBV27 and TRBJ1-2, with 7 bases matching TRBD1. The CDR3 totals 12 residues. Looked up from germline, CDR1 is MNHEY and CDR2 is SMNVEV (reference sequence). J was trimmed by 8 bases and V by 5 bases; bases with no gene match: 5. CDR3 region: CASSPTGAGYTF. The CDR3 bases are TGTGCCAGCAGTCCCACAGGGGCGGGCTACACCTTC.

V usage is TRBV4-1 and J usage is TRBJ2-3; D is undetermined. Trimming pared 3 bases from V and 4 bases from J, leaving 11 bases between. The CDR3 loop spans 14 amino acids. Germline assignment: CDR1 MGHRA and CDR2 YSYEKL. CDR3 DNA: TGCGCCAGCAGCCAGCATAGGGTTCCAGATACGCAGTATTTT. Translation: CASSQHRVPDTQYF.

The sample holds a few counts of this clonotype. CDR3 loop: CAISDRVDTEAFF. The CDR3 DNA reads as TGTGCCATCAGCGACAGGGTTGACACTGAAGCTTTCTTT. The chain links TRBV10-3 to TRBJ1-1; 7 positions match TRBD1. Germline V gene lookup returns CDR1 ENHRY and CDR2 SYGVKD. The CDR3 covers 13 residues. After removal of 6 bases from V and 3 bases from J, the junction contained 4 bases not matched to a gene.

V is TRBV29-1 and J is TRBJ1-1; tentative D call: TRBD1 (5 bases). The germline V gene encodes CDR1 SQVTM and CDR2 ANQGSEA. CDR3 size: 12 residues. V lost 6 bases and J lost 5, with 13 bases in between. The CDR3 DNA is TGCAGCGTGAAAAAGGGGAAGACTGAAGCTTTCTTT. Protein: CSVKKGKTEAFF.

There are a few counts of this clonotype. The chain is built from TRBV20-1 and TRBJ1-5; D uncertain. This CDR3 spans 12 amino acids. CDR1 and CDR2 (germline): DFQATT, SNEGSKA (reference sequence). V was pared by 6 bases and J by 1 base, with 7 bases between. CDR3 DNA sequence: TGCAGTGCAGGTAGGAGCAATCAGCCCCAGCATTTT. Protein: CSAGRSNQPQHF.

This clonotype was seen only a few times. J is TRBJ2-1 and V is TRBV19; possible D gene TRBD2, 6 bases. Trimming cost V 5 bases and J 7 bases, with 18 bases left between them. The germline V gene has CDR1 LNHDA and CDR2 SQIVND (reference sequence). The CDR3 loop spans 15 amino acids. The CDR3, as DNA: TGTGCCAGTAGTGGCCGGGATTTGGCGGGGAATGAGCAGTTCTTC. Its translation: CASSGRDLAGNEQFF.

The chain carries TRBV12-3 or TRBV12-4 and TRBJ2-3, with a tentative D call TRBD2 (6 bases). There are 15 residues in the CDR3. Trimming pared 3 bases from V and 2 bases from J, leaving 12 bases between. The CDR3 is CASSFSGLLTDTQYF. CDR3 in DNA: TGTGCCAGCAGTTTCTCGGGACTCCTCACAGATACGCAGTATTTT.

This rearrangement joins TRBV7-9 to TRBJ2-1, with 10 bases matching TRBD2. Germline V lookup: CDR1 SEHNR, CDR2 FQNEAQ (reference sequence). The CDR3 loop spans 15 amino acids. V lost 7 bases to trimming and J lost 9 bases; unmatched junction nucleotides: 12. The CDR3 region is CASTPTGLAGVEQFF. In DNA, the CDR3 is TGTGCCAGCACCCCCACGGGGCTAGCGGGAGTTGAGCAGTTCTTC.